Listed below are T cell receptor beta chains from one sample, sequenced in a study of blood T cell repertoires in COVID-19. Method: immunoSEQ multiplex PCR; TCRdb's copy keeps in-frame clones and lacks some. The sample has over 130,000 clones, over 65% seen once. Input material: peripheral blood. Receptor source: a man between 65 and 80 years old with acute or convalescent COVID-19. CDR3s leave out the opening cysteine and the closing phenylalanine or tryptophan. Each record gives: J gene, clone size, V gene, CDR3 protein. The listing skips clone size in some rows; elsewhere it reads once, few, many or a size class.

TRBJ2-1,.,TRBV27,ASSSQGNNEQF
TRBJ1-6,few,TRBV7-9,ASSLNRGSYNSPLH
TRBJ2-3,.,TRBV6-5,ASGTGTYTDTQY
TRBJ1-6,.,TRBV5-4,ASSWDKYNSPLH
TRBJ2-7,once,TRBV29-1,SVIGQGGGEQY
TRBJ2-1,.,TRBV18,ASSSGVYNEQF
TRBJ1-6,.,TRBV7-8,ASSSQGAYSPLH
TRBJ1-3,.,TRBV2,AGQAGGEPGNTIY
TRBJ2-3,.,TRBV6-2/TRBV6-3,ASSYPGMGADTQY
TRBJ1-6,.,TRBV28,ASSYGTGGYSPLH
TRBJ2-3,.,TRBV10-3,AITGVVAGGTDTQY
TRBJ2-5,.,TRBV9,ASSPGLAGWETQY
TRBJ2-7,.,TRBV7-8,ASSFRGEEQY
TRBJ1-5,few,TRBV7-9,ASSLNRQPQH
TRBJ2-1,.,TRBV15,ATSREQAGEANEQF
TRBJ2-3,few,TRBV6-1,ASSVIAGGRSTDTQY
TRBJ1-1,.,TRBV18,ASSPRASGTGGLGTEAF
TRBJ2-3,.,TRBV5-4,ASSRETSGVGTDTQY
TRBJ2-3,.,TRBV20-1,SASRTSGGIASTDTQY
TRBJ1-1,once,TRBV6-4,ASSVSGNTEAF
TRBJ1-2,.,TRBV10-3,AIRATGMDYGYT
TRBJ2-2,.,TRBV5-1,ASSWQGTGELF
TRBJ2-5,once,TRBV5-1,ASSVGADTQGWETQY
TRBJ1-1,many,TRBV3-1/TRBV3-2,ASSQRSGGEKAEAF
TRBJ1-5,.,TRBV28,ASRGTKDSNQPQH
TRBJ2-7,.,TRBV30,AWSPLREGYEQY
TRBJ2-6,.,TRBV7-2,ASSLGPPGTIAGANVLT
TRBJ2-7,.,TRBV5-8,ASSLDSEQY
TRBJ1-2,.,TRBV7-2,ASSQRNHRDRVNYGYT
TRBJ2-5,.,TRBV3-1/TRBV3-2,ASSQDGYASGSETQY
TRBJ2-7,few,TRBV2,ASSELPQRSYEQY
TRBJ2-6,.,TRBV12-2,ASRSSSYSWLSGANVLT
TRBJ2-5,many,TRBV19,ASSPPSGTTHQETQY
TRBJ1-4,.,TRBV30,AWSRDNNEKLF
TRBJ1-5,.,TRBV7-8,ASSSTGWDSNQPQH
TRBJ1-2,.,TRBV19,ASRMDSSYGYT
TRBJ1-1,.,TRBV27,ASSPDGGTGGFPTEAF
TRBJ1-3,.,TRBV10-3,AIRDRGQTLSSGNTIY
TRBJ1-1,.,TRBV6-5,ASRPSIGGNTEAF
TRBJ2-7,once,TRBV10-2,ASAAILSRRRRLSSSYEQY
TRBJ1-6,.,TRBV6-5,ASSYPGSSPLH
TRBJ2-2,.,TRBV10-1,ASSGGTGFFGTNTGELF
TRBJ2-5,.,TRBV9,ASSITGGETQY
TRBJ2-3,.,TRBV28,ASRSVASPTDTQY
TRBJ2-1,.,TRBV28,ASSPTGGTPNEQF
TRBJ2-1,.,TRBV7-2,ASSLDILNEQF
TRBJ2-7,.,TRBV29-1,SVVEGTSSTYEQY
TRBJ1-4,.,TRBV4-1,ASSQGTVATNEKLF
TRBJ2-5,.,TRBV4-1,ASSLTQGAETQY
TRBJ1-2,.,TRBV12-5,ASGLFPDRGSDGYT
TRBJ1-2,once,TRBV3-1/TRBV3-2,ASSQYAPQGENYGYT
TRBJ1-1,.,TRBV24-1,ATSDRAGGNTEAF
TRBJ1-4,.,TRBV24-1,ATARQDEKLF
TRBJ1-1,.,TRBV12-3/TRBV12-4,ASSQGMNTEAF
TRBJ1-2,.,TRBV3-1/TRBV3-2,ASSQDRGGYT